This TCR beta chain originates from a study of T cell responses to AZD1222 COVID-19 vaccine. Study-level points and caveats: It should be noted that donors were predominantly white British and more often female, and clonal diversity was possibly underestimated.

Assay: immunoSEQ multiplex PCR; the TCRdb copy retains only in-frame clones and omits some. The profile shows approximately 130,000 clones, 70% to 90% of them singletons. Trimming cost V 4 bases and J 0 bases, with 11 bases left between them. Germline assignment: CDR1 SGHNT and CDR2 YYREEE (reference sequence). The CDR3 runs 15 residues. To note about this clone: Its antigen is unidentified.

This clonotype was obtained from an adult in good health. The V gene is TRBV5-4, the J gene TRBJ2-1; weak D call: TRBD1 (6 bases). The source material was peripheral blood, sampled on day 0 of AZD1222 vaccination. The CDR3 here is CASSIDRSSYNEQFF. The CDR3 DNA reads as TGTGCCAGCAGCATTGACAGGAGCTCCTACAATGAGCAGTTCTTC.